Below, 27 T cell receptor beta chains from the same sample are listed, as sequenced in a study of blood T cell repertoires in COVID-19. Sequencing used immunoSEQ multiplex PCR; TCRdb keeps in-frame clones, though not all of them. The table shows about 250,000 clones, with roughly nine tenths occurring only once. Sequencing input: PBMCs or T cells enriched from blood (not recorded which). The receptor source for this set is a woman younger than 30 who had recovered from COVID-19.

The chain uses TRBV5-4 and TRBJ1-4; perhaps TRBD1 as D (6 bases). V gave up 0 bases and J gave up 8 bases, with 14 bases separating them. CDR1 is SGHNT and CDR2 is YYREEE in the germline V gene (reference sequence). The CDR3 loop spans 15 amino acids. The CDR3 DNA follows: TGTGCCAGCAGCTTGGTCGCGGGGGCGGGGGAAAAACTGTTTTTT. As protein: CASSLVAGAGEKLFF.

The chain couples TRBV19 to TRBJ1-5, with 7 positions matching TRBD1. V dropped 7 bases and J dropped 7; count of bases not matched to a gene: 16. CDR1 is LNHDA and CDR2 is SQIVND in the germline V gene (reference sequence). There are 16 residues in the CDR3. Here the CDR3 reads CASTGPTGTIPQPQHF. CDR3 in DNA: TGTGCCAGTACCGGGCCGACAGGGACGATTCCCCAGCCCCAGCATTTT.

This clone was seen more than once but under ten times. The chain joins TRBV9 to TRBJ1-4; 8 bases line up with TRBD1. Germline V CDR1 and CDR2: SGDLS, YYNGEE. The V segment lost 3 bases and the J segment 5 bases; nucleotides outside the gene matches: 6. The CDR3 length is 15 residues. The CDR3 DNA reads as TGTGCCAGCAGCGCGGCGGGACAGGTCAATGAAAAACTGTTTTTT. Residues: CASSAAGQVNEKLFF.

This chain uses TRBV5-1 with TRBJ2-1; D uncertain. Trimming pared 0 bases from V and 0 bases from J, leaving 16 bases between. CDR1 is SGHRS, CDR2 YFSETQ, per germline. The CDR3 has 18 residues. The CDR3 region has the DNA TGCGCCAGCAGCTTGGCCGGGTTAGGTTTGGGCTCCTACAATGAGCAGTTCTTC. Protein product: CASSLAGLGLGSYNEQFF. Drawing the rest from reference TRBV5-1 and TRBJ2-1, the complete variable domain is KAGVTQTPRYLIKTRGQQVTLSCSPISGHRSVSWYQQTPGQGLQFLFEYFSETQRNKGNFPGRFSGRQFSNSRSEMNVSTLELGDSALYLCASSLAGLGLGSYNEQFFGPGTRLTVL.

The chain joins TRBV3-1 (or the pseudogene TRBV3-2) to TRBJ2-3; 7 bases are a match to TRBD2. The CDR3 consists of 15 residues. Germline V CDR1 and CDR2: LGHDT, YNNKEL (reference sequence). Trimming removed 6 bases from V and 6 bases from J; junction bases left unmatched: 12. For the CDR3, the DNA is TGTGCCAGCAGGCGGACTAGTGAAAGTGTGGATACGCAGTATTTT. This sequence encodes CASRRTSESVDTQYF.

This chain links TRBV19 with TRBJ2-2, with TRBD1 as a possible D gene (6 bases). The V and J ends lost 4 bases and 1 base respectively, with 13 bases between them. The germline V gene has CDR1 LNHDA and CDR2 SQIVND (reference sequence). This CDR3 has 16 residues. CDR3 loop: CASSRLGALNTGELFF. DNA for the CDR3: TGTGCCAGTAGTAGATTGGGGGCCTTGAACACCGGGGAGCTGTTTTTT.

V usage is TRBV9 and J usage is TRBJ1-2; D gene unclear. V dropped 5 bases and J dropped 1 base, with 12 bases sitting between them. In germline, CDR1 is SGDLS, CDR2 YYNGEE. The CDR3 has 14 residues. Here the CDR3 DNA reads TGTGCCAGCAGTACTACGAGGCATAACTATGGCTACACCTTC. Residues: CASSTTRHNYGYTF.

V and J are TRBV28 and TRBJ1-2, with D tentatively TRBD1 (6 bases). CDR3 length: 14 amino acids. Germline-derived CDR1 and CDR2 are MDHEN and SYDVKM. Trimming shortened V by 5 bases and J by 4 bases, and 14 bases separated the two germline ends. CDR3 in amino acids: CASSLDRILYGYTF. The CDR3 nucleotides read TGTGCCAGCAGTCTCGACAGGATCCTCTATGGCTACACCTTC.

The V gene is TRBV18, the J gene TRBJ1-4; 7 bases match TRBD1. The CDR3 length is 14 residues. Trimming removed 3 bases from V and 7 bases from J; junction bases left unmatched: 5. Germline V gene sequence: CDR1 KGHSH, CDR2 LQKENI. CDR3 nucleotide sequence: TGTGCCAGCTCACCGAGGACAGGACCTGAAAAACTGTTTTTT. Protein: CASSPRTGPEKLFF.

This chain joins TRBV29-1 and TRBJ1-5; TRBD1 aligns across 8 bases. Unmatched junction bases numbered 6, after V lost 4 bases and J lost 4 bases. CDR3 length: 14 residues. Germline loops: CDR1 SQVTM, CDR2 ANQGSEA. In DNA, the CDR3 is TGCAGCGTTGCGGGGGGACAGGCGAATCAGCCCCAGCATTTT. Encoded protein: CSVAGGQANQPQHF.

This clone has only a few counts. This chain links TRBV28 with TRBJ1-1; 8 bases match TRBD1. The trim removed 7 bases at V and 1 base at J, leaving 14 bases unmatched. Germline V CDR1 and CDR2: MDHEN, SYDVKM. The CDR3 is 17 amino acids. DNA for the CDR3: TGTGCCAGCAATCTCCAACGGACAGGGAGGGCGAACACTGAAGCTTTCTTT. It specifies CASNLQRTGRANTEAFF.

This clone was detected only a few times. V gene TRBV28 combines with J gene TRBJ1-2; the match to TRBD1 covers 9 bases. Per the germline V gene, CDR1 is MDHEN and CDR2 is SYDVKM. CDR3 length equals 15 residues. After removal of 2 bases from V and 4 bases from J, the junction contained 5 bases not matched to a gene. In nucleotides, the CDR3 is TGTGCCAGCAGTTTAGCAGACAGGGGGATCTATGGCTACACCTTC. Amino acids: CASSLADRGIYGYTF.

The chain uses TRBV5-1 and TRBJ2-1, with no clear D. V lost 0 bases, J lost 5 bases, and 12 bases lay in between. The CDR3 is 15 amino acids. Germline loops: CDR1 SGHRS, CDR2 YFSETQ. CDR3 loop: CASSLAETVNNEQFF. The CDR3 nucleotides are TGCGCCAGCAGCTTGGCGGAGACGGTGAACAATGAGCAGTTCTTC. Looking up the rest from reference TRBV5-1 and TRBJ2-1 gives the full variable domain: KAGVTQTPRYLIKTRGQQVTLSCSPISGHRSVSWYQQTPGQGLQFLFEYFSETQRNKGNFPGRFSGRQFSNSRSEMNVSTLELGDSALYLCASSLAETVNNEQFFGPGTRLTVL.

Turning to this clone: A read error may be the cause here, since a much bigger clone is one base away. This rearrangement joins TRBV27 to TRBJ2-7, with 8 bases lining up with TRBD1. Trimming took 7 bases from V and 4 from J; bases not matched to a gene: 6. This CDR3 has 13 amino acids. Germline V gene data show CDR1 as MNHEY and CDR2 as SMNVEV (reference sequence). The CDR3 loop reads CASKRTGTYEQYF. Written as DNA, the CDR3 is TGTGCCAGCAAGCGGACAGGGACGTACGAGCAGTACTTC.

The chain has TRBV20-1 and TRBJ1-5, with D unclear. Trimming took off 6 bases at V and 6 bases at J, with 18 bases between the two ends. The length of the CDR3 is 14 residues. Germline loops: CDR1 DFQATT, CDR2 SNEGSKA (reference sequence). CDR3 DNA: TGCAGTGCCAGTGGGCAGTCCCGTTCTCAGCCCCAGCATTTT. It translates to CSASGQSRSQPQHF.

The J gene is TRBJ2-1, the V gene TRBV5-4; D ambiguous. The germline V gene has CDR1 SGHNT and CDR2 YYREEE (reference sequence). Trimming pared 0 bases from V and 0 bases from J, leaving 10 bases between. CDR3 length: 16 amino acids. The CDR3 coding sequence is TGTGCCAGCAGCTTGGGACACCCGAGCTCCTACAATGAGCAGTTCTTC. Protein sequence: CASSLGHPSSYNEQFF.

This clone was found once. The chain has TRBV4-2 and TRBJ1-2, with D perhaps TRBD1 (6 bases). This CDR3 is 17 amino acids long. V lost 0 bases, J lost 7 bases, and 21 bases lay in between. Germline V gene data show CDR1 as LGHNA and CDR2 as YNFKEQ. CDR3 amino acids: CASSQEVRSRGHLGYTF. The CDR3 coding sequence is TGTGCCAGCAGCCAAGAGGTCCGGAGCAGGGGCCATCTTGGCTACACCTTC.

This CDR3 reads CASSPQGYNYGYTF. The CDR3 DNA reads as TGTGCCAGCAGTCCTCAGGGGTATAACTATGGCTACACCTTC. The chain combines TRBV2 with TRBJ1-2; D perhaps matches TRBD1 (6 bases). The CDR3 sequence is 14 residues long. Trimming removed 5 bases from V and 1 base from J, with 11 bases in between. The germline V gene has CDR1 SNHLY and CDR2 FYNNEI.

This clone is a singleton in its sample. This chain joins TRBV9 and TRBJ2-7, with 8 nucleotides matching TRBD1. The V and J ends lost 1 base and 1 base, in that order; junction bases with no gene match: 4. The germline V gene has CDR1 SGDLS and CDR2 YYNGEE. CDR3 length: 15 residues. CDR3 nucleotides: TGTGCCAGCAGCGTATCCGGACAGGGTTCCTACGAGCAGTACTTC. Translating gives CASSVSGQGSYEQYF.

The chain combines TRBV24-1 with TRBJ1-1; TRBD1 matches at 9 bases. V lost 8 bases, J lost 1 base, and 1 base stayed unmatched. This CDR3 contains 13 residues. Germline CDR1 KGHDR, CDR2 SFDVKD. The CDR3 bases are TGTGCCACCAAGGGACAGGGGAACACTGAAGCTTTCTTT. Translation gives CATKGQGNTEAFF.

The chain has TRBV6-5 and TRBJ1-3; D gene uncertain. Between the trimmed V and J ends, which lost 8 bases and 1 base, there was a span of 12 bases. The CDR3 sequence is 14 residues long. Germline lookup yields CDR1 MNHEY and CDR2 SVGAGI. The CDR3 is CASGSLGSGNTIYF. CDR3 sequence (DNA): TGTGCCAGCGGGAGTCTAGGATCTGGAAACACCATATATTTT.

The rearrangement links TRBV2 to TRBJ2-7, with TRBD1 as a possible D gene (6 bases). The CDR3 is 13 residues long. Germline V gene lookup returns CDR1 SNHLY and CDR2 FYNNEI. The V end was cut by 4 bases, the J end by 7 bases, with 14 bases between. The CDR3 region is CASSGQGPREQYF. DNA for the CDR3: TGTGCCAGCAGTGGGCAGGGGCCCAGGGAGCAGTACTTC.

This chain uses TRBV5-4 with TRBJ1-4; D gene ambiguous. V lost 0 bases and J 11 bases, leaving 5 bases between the germline ends. Germline CDR1 is SGHNT and CDR2 is YYREEE (reference sequence). CDR3 length: 11 residues. CDR3 residues: CASSLGEKLFF. The CDR3 DNA is TGTGCCAGCAGCTTGGGAGAGAAACTGTTTTTT.

The rearrangement joins TRBV5-1 to TRBJ2-2; D call uncertain. In germline, CDR1 is SGHRS, CDR2 YFSETQ. Trimming took 0 bases from V and 4 from J, leaving 7 bases between them. The CDR3 contains 14 residues. CDR3 residues: CASSLDSRTGELFF. In DNA, the CDR3 is TGCGCCAGCAGCTTGGACAGCCGCACCGGGGAGCTGTTTTTT.

This clone came up once. CDR3 sequence (DNA): TGTGCCAGCAGTGAATTGTCAGGACAGCCCCAGCATTTT. Protein sequence: CASSELSGQPQHF. The rearrangement links TRBV2 to TRBJ1-5; D gene ambiguous. This CDR3 region has 13 residues. The V and J ends lost 2 bases and 7 bases respectively, with 9 bases between them. Germline CDR1 is SNHLY and CDR2 is FYNNEI.

The chain is built from TRBV4-1 and TRBJ1-1; 8 bases align to TRBD1. The CDR3 sequence is 15 residues long. V dropped 0 bases and J dropped 4; count of bases not matched to a gene: 4. Looked up from germline, CDR1 is MGHRA and CDR2 is YSYEKL. The CDR3 region is CASSQDRGRGTEAFF. The CDR3 DNA is TGCGCCAGCAGCCAAGACAGGGGGCGGGGCACTGAAGCTTTCTTT.

This clone has a single count. This chain links TRBV19 with TRBJ1-5, with 8 positions matching TRBD1. Per the germline V gene, CDR1 is LNHDA and CDR2 is SQIVND (reference sequence). V was pared by 4 bases and J by 6 bases, with 8 bases of the junction left unmatched. The CDR3 loop spans 15 amino acids. Written as DNA, the CDR3 is TGTGCCAGTAGTAAGATACAGGGGGTGGGTCAGCCCCAGCATTTT. It encodes CASSKIQGVGQPQHF.